This T cell receptor beta chain was identified in a study of shared clonotypes between healthy human individuals. Trimming removed 4 bases from V and 0 bases from J, with 13 bases in between. The CDR3 sequence is 15 residues long. CDR1 SGHVS and CDR2 FNYEAQ come from the germline V gene. The study drew all its donors from Caucasian adults living in Nashville, Tennessee. A note on this clone: Its antigen is unknown.

Some clones are missing from TCRdb's copy, which holds only in-frame ones; the method was immunoSEQ multiplex PCR. The profile covers 2.3 million or so clones, with 85% to 95% appearing a single time and 0.35% to 0.5% taken by the ten largest. The study's findings and limits: Few donors limited the genetic and exposure-history diversity represented.

The sample taken for sequencing was naive CD4+ T cells from PBMCs. Subset given: CD45RA+ positively selected. The chain is built from TRBV7-6 and TRBJ2-7; tentatively, D is TRBD1 (5 bases). The clonotype comes from a man younger than 35 in good health. Some clones in this sample may be carry-over from other donors' samples. This CDR3 is CASSYAPGPSYEQYF. Written as DNA, the CDR3 is TGTGCCAGCAGCTACGCCCCAGGGCCCTCCTACGAGCAGTACTTC.